Included here is one T cell receptor (beta chain) sequence, with context. The antigen is unknown. The data are from a study of cytomegalovirus exposure and HLA in healthy donors. Generated by immunoSEQ multiplex PCR, the TCRdb table keeps only in-frame clones and is missing some. The data contain roughly 150,000 clones, approximately 90% of them singletons. Study outcomes and limitations: The tendency of first-cohort TCR clusters to co-occur in the roughly 120 validation repertoires was the finding of a later analysis. Reportedly, cytomegalovirus status was diagnosed with high sensitivity and specificity. The study flagged about 150 TCR beta chains as cytomegalovirus-associated. Confirmation in vitro established that a few CMV-associated chains were specific for CMV antigens.

The CDR3 length is 16 residues. The V and J ends lost 1 base and 0 bases respectively, with 11 bases between them. Germline-derived CDR1 and CDR2 are SGHTA and FQGNSA. This chain joins TRBV7-2 and TRBJ2-3; D might be TRBD2 (5 bases). The origin of this receptor is a man between 18 and 29 years old in good health and CMV-seronegative. The sample consisted of PBMCs. CDR3 in amino acids: CASSLESDSSTDTQYF. CDR3 DNA sequence: TGTGCCAGCAGCTTAGAGTCGGACTCTAGCACAGATACGCAGTATTTT.